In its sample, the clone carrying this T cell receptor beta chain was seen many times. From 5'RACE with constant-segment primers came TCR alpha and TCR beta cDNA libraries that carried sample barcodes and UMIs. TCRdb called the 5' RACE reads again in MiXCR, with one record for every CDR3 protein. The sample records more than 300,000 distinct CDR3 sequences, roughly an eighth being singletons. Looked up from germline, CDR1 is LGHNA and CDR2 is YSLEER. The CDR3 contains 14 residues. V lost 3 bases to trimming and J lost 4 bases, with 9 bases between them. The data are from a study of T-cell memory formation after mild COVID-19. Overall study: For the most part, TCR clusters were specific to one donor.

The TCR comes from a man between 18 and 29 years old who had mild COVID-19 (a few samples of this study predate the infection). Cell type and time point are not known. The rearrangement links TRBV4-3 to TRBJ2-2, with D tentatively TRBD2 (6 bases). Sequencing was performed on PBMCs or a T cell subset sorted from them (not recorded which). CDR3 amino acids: CASSQAGSTGELFF. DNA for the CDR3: TGCGCCAGCAGCCAGGCGGGGTCCACCGGGGAGCTGTTTTTT.